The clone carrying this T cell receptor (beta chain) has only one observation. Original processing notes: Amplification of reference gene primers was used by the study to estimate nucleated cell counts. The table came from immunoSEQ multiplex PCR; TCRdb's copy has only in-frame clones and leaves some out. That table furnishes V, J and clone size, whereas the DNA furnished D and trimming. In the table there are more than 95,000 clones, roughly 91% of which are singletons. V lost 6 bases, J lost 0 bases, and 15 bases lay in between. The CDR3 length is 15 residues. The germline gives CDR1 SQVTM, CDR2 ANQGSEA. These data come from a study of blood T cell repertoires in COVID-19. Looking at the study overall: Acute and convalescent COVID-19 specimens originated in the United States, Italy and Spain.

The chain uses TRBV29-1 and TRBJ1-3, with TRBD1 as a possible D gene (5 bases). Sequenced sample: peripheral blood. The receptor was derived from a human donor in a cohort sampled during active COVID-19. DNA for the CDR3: TGCAGCGTCGGAGGGGCTGCGAGCTCTGGAAACACCATATATTTT. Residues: CSVGGAASSGNTIYF.